Below, 6 T cell receptor beta chains from the same sample are listed, as sequenced in a study of blood T cell repertoires in COVID-19. TCRdb's copy holds only in-frame clones and misses some; the assay was immunoSEQ multiplex PCR. The sample contains more than 250,000 clones, 86% of which appear only once. Sequenced sample: peripheral blood. The receptor set was obtained from a woman aged 45-59 years with acute or convalescent COVID-19.

The V and J genes are TRBV24-1 and TRBJ2-3; possibly TRBD2 for D (7 bases). Germline CDR1 is KGHDR and CDR2 is SFDVKD. V dropped 5 bases and J dropped 4 bases, with 18 bases sitting between them. The length of the CDR3 is 16 residues. CDR3 amino acids: CATSVPRGGTADTQYF. Written as DNA, the CDR3 is TGTGCCACCAGTGTACCTAGGGGGGGGACTGCAGATACGCAGTATTTT.

The chain combines TRBV4-1 with TRBJ1-2; 7 bases are a match to TRBD1. The V segment lost 1 base and the J segment 7 bases; nucleotides outside the gene matches: 15. Germline lookup yields CDR1 MGHRA and CDR2 YSYEKL. The CDR3 contains 17 residues. CDR3 sequence: CASSQGDTLDRAGGYTF. CDR3 DNA sequence: TGCGCCAGCAGCCAAGGTGATACCCTAGACAGGGCGGGTGGCTACACCTTC.

The J gene is TRBJ1-6, the V gene TRBV4-2; D may be TRBD1 (6 bases). The CDR3 length is 15 residues. Looked up from germline, CDR1 is LGHNA and CDR2 is YNFKEQ. The germline V and J ends were trimmed by 4 bases and 10 bases, with 17 bases remaining between them. Here the CDR3 reads CASSRDGQLSSPLHF. CDR3 in DNA: TGTGCCAGCAGCCGGGACGGACAGCTCTCATCACCCCTCCACTTT.

This rearrangement joins TRBV18 to TRBJ1-4, with 9 bases aligning to TRBD1. J lost 8 bases, V lost 3 bases, and 7 bases had no gene match. Germline lookup yields CDR1 KGHSH and CDR2 LQKENI. The CDR3 spans 15 residues. The CDR3: CASSPYRGQEEKLFF. CDR3 in DNA: TGTGCCAGCTCACCTTACAGGGGGCAGGAGGAAAAACTGTTTTTT.

The chain employs TRBV19 and TRBJ1-2; possibly TRBD1 for D (5 bases). CDR3 size: 15 residues. V gave up 7 bases and J gave up 5 bases, with 20 bases separating them. Germline V CDR1 and CDR2: LNHDA, SQIVND (reference sequence). The CDR3 DNA reads as TGTGCCAGTATAGGAGGGGAGGCCGGGGGTTATGGCTACACCTTC. Residues: CASIGGEAGGYGYTF.

V is TRBV20-1 and J is TRBJ2-1; 7 bases agree with TRBD2. Trimming removed 6 bases from V and 7 bases from J; junction bases left unmatched: 0. CDR1 is DFQATT, CDR2 SNEGSKA, per germline (reference sequence). CDR3 size: 10 residues. CDR3: CSAGGNEQFF. Here the CDR3 DNA reads TGCAGTGCCGGGGGGAATGAGCAGTTCTTC.